This T cell receptor (beta chain) originates from a study of PD-1 blockade in classical Hodgkin lymphoma. The assay was immunoSEQ multiplex PCR, and TCRdb's table has in-frame clones only and misses some. The data contain about 12,000 clones, 65% to 85% of them singletons. Relapse after autologous stem cell transplantation occurred in every patient, and brentuximab vedotin exposure varied. CD4+ T cells were purified from thawed PBMCs by magnetic negative selection. Germline assignment: CDR1 PRHDT and CDR2 FYEKMQ (reference sequence). The ends lost 5 bases at V and 3 bases at J; junction bases unmatched: 6. The CDR3 has 15 amino acids.

The chain links TRBV13 to TRBJ2-1; 8 bases match TRBD1. Here the sequenced sample was CD4+ T cells from blood, taken at baseline. This TCR came from a human donor with classical Hodgkin lymphoma. The CDR3 DNA reads as TGTGCCAGCAGCCACGGGACAGGAAGCTACAATGAGCAGTTCTTC. This translates into CASSHGTGSYNEQFF.